These 9 T cell receptor beta chains originate from one sample sequenced in a study of regulatory T cells in long-lasting Graves disease. The time point was: newly diagnosed GD, antithyroid drugs for less than 3 months. After RNA was extracted from PBMCs, the TCR library was made from it. According to the study, TCR beta libraries were built with iRepertoire HTBI primers and CDR3-region Arm-PCR. Via MiXCR, TCRdb re-called the multiplex PCR reads, giving one row per CDR3 protein. The sample has around 250,000 distinct CDR3 sequences, about 20% seen once. The data were also submitted as part of a second study, on T cells in Graves' hyperthyroidism and ophthalmopathy.

Source: peripheral blood mononuclear cells (PBMCs), taken at new diagnosis, from a patient treated with antithyroid drugs. Receptor source: a woman in her twenties or thirties with Graves disease.

In this sample, this clonotype turned up many times. V usage is TRBV6-1 and J usage is TRBJ1-3; D is perhaps TRBD1 (5 bases). V lost 4 bases, J lost 3 bases, and 16 bases lay in between. CDR1 MNHNS and CDR2 SASEGT come from the germline V gene. The CDR3 is made up of 16 amino acids. This CDR3 is CASSGLKGQIGNTIYF. The DNA for the CDR3 is TGTGCCAGCAGTGGACTAAAAGGACAAATTGGAAACACCATATATTTT.

In the case of this clonotype: A far larger clone is off by one base, so a read error is likely. J is TRBJ2-7 and V is TRBV7-2; possible D gene TRBD1, 6 bases. V shed 5 bases and J shed 2 bases, with 13 bases lying between them. The CDR3 loop spans 14 amino acids. In germline, CDR1 is SGHTA, CDR2 FQGNSA. As DNA, the CDR3 is TGTGCCAGCAGCCAATTAGGGACACCCTACGAGCAGTACTTC. Residues: CASSQLGTPYEQYF. Full variable domain (outside the CDR3, taken from reference TRBV7-2 and TRBJ2-7): GAGVSQSPSNKVTEKGKDVELRCDPISGHTALYWYRQSLGQGLEFLIYFQGNSAPDKSGLPSDRFSAERTGGSVSTLTIQRTQQEDSAVYLCASSQLGTPYEQYFGPGTRLTVT.

This clonotype has ten or more counts. The chain joins TRBV5-1 to TRBJ2-3; 10 bases align to TRBD2. The CDR3 length is 18 residues. Germline V gene data show CDR1 as SGHRS and CDR2 as YFSETQ. The V and J ends lost 0 bases and 2 bases, in that order; junction bases with no gene match: 9. CDR3 sequence: CASSLGWLAGAATDTQYF. The CDR3, as DNA: TGCGCCAGCAGCTTGGGATGGCTAGCGGGGGCTGCCACAGATACGCAGTATTTT. The entire variable domain, with the rest obtained from reference TRBV5-1 and TRBJ2-3, is as follows: KAGVTQTPRYLIKTRGQQVTLSCSPISGHRSVSWYQQTPGQGLQFLFEYFSETQRNKGNFPGRFSGRQFSNSRSEMNVSTLELGDSALYLCASSLGWLAGAATDTQYFGPGTRLTVL.

This clonotype has only a few counts. A much larger clone lies a single base off, so this may be a read error. The final CDR3 position lacks the conserved phenylalanine or tryptophan, pointing to a likely read error. The J gene is TRBJ2-7, the V gene TRBV7-2, with D tentatively TRBD1 (5 bases). V lost 3 bases and J 2 bases, leaving 11 bases between the germline ends. The V gene's germline CDR1 is SGHTA and CDR2 FQGNSA. The CDR3 extends over 14 amino acids. The CDR3 region is CASSFRQKPYEQYL. CDR3 DNA sequence: TGTGCCAGCAGCTTCCGACAGAAGCCCTACGAGCAGTACCTC.

This clonotype was seen at least ten times. This chain uses TRBV20-1 with TRBJ2-5, with D uncertain. Trimming shortened V by 0 bases and J by 1 base, and 6 bases separated the two germline ends. The CDR3 totals 13 residues. The germline V gene encodes CDR1 DFQATT and CDR2 SNEGSKA (reference sequence). The CDR3 is CSARDWPQETQYF. The CDR3 DNA follows: TGCAGTGCTAGAGACTGGCCCCAAGAGACCCAGTACTTC.

This clonotype was observed many times. V and J are TRBV2 and TRBJ1-2; the D is unclear. V lost 7 bases to trimming and J lost 8 bases, with 17 bases between them. Per germline, CDR1 SNHLY and CDR2 FYNNEI. The CDR3 length is 13 residues. CDR3 amino acids: CASTFRDRTGYTF. CDR3 bases: TGTGCCAGCACCTTTAGAGACCGAACCGGCTACACCTTC.

This clonotype was seen a handful of times. The DNA of the CDR3 is TGCGCCAGCAGTGAACGGGGGCCTGGGGAGACCCAGTACTTC. Amino acid sequence: CASSERGPGETQYF. The rearrangement joins TRBV10-1 to TRBJ2-5, with D possibly being TRBD1 or TRBD2 (6 bases each). Trimming stripped 3 bases from V and 5 bases from J, with 13 bases between. This CDR3 has 14 residues. The germline CDR1 and CDR2 sequences are WNHNN and SYGVQD (reference sequence).

This clonotype was detected many times. The chain recombines TRBV11-2 with TRBJ1-1, with D uncertain. This CDR3 comprises 14 residues. CDR1 and CDR2 from the germline V gene are SGHAT and FQNNGV. V was clipped by 5 bases and J by 3 bases, with 13 bases between them. The CDR3 bases are TGTGCCAGCAGCGAAACATGGATGGACACTGAAGCTTTCTTT. Its translation: CASSETWMDTEAFF.

This clonotype was picked up many times. This rearrangement joins TRBV7-6 to TRBJ2-7, with a weak D call TRBD1 (6 bases). The germline V gene has CDR1 SGHVS and CDR2 FNYEAQ. The CDR3 consists of 17 residues. V was shortened by 5 bases and J by 1 base, with 21 bases between the two germline ends. Written as DNA, the CDR3 is TGTGCCAGCAGCCACCCGAGGGGCAGGGGTTTATCCTACGAGCAGTACTTC. Its translation: CASSHPRGRGLSYEQYF.